The 28 T cell receptor beta chains reported below all come from one sample, sequenced in a study of T-cell memory formation after mild COVID-19. TCRdb fed the 5' RACE reads into MiXCR, producing one record per CDR3 protein. The profile shows approximately 100,000 distinct CDR3 sequences, more than 20% of them singletons. Sequenced material: PBMCs or a T cell subset sorted from them (not recorded which). The receptors shown here come from a man between 18 and 29 years old who had mild COVID-19 (a few samples of this study predate the infection). Cell type and time point are not known.

This clonotype was counted between two and nine times. The J gene is TRBJ2-1, the V gene TRBV2, with D perhaps assigned TRBD1 or TRBD2 (6 bases each). V lost 6 bases, J lost 7 bases, and 16 bases lay in between. In germline, CDR1 is SNHLY, CDR2 FYNNEI. The length of the CDR3 is 14 residues. In DNA, the CDR3 is TGTGCCAGCAGCGACCCGACAGGAGGGAATGAGCAGTTCTTC. Residues: CASSDPTGGNEQFF.

J is TRBJ1-1 and V is TRBV2; perhaps TRBD1 as D (5 bases). CDR1 and CDR2 (germline): SNHLY, FYNNEI. The CDR3 is 15 amino acids. In nucleotides, the CDR3 is TGTGCTAAAACGTCCTGGGGGGTTGCGAACACTGAAGCTTTCTTT. Its translation: CAKTSWGVANTEAFF.

This clonotype was seen more than once but under ten times. The chain recombines TRBV28 with TRBJ2-5; 7 bases align to TRBD2. Germline V gene data show CDR1 as MDHEN and CDR2 as SYDVKM. Trimming cost V 5 bases and J 5 bases; bases outside gene matches: 11. The CDR3 has 15 amino acids. The CDR3 protein is CASSPQRLAKETQYF. For the CDR3, the DNA is TGTGCCAGCAGTCCACAACGACTAGCAAAGGAGACCCAGTACTTC.

In this sample, this clonotype turned up a few times. The chain combines TRBV7-9 with TRBJ2-7, with D perhaps TRBD2 (5 bases). V lost 0 bases to trimming and J lost 2 bases, with 11 bases between them. Germline V lookup: CDR1 SEHNR, CDR2 FQNEAQ (reference sequence). The CDR3 has 15 residues. For the CDR3, the DNA is TGTGCCAGCAGCTTAGCGCCGAGCGGCGCCTACGAGCAGTACTTC. It specifies CASSLAPSGAYEQYF.

The chain carries TRBV7-9 and TRBJ2-1, with TRBD2 matching 8 bases. This CDR3 has 15 residues. The V segment lost 5 bases and the J segment 0 bases; nucleotides outside the gene matches: 3. Germline values: CDR1 SEHNR, CDR2 FQNEAQ (reference sequence). As DNA, the CDR3 is TGTGCCAGCAGCCCGAGCGGGAGCTCCTACAATGAGCAGTTCTTC. This sequence encodes CASSPSGSSYNEQFF.

This chain links TRBV12-3 or TRBV12-4 with TRBJ2-3; the D is unclear. Trimming cost V 1 base and J 0 bases, with 11 bases left between them. The CDR3 totals 16 residues. The CDR3: CASSLGEDASTDTQYF. As DNA, the CDR3 is TGTGCCAGCAGTTTAGGCGAAGATGCTAGCACAGATACGCAGTATTTT.

V is TRBV5-5 and J is TRBJ2-7, with TRBD1 identical over 8 bases. This CDR3 is 15 amino acids long. CDR1 is SGHKS and CDR2 is YYEKEE in the germline V gene (reference sequence). V trimming: 3 bases; J trimming: 7 bases; junction bases outside the gene matches: 12. CDR3 protein: CASSSTVGQVVEQYV. DNA of the CDR3: TGTGCCAGCAGCTCGACCGTGGGACAGGTAGTAGAGCAGTACGTC.

The V call is TRBV19, the J call TRBJ2-3; no clear D. Germline V gene lookup returns CDR1 LNHDA and CDR2 SQIVND (reference sequence). The CDR3 totals 15 residues. V was trimmed by 1 base and J by 4 bases, leaving 12 bases between them. CDR3 amino acids: CASSIVPRSADTQYF. CDR3 in DNA: TGTGCCAGTAGTATAGTCCCCCGTTCGGCAGATACGCAGTATTTT.

This clonotype has just a few counts. V and J are TRBV4-3 and TRBJ1-2; D might be TRBD1 (6 bases). Per germline, CDR1 LGHNA and CDR2 YSLEER. The CDR3 extends over 16 amino acids. Trimming took 4 bases from V and 3 from J, leaving 18 bases between them. CDR3 region: CASSPGAKWRDYGYTF. In nucleotides, the CDR3 is TGCGCCAGCAGCCCAGGGGCGAAGTGGCGGGACTATGGCTACACCTTC.

The rearrangement uses TRBV2 and TRBJ2-7; possible D gene TRBD1, 5 bases. The CDR3 covers 14 residues. Germline V gene data show CDR1 as SNHLY and CDR2 as FYNNEI. V shed 3 bases and J shed 1 base, with 10 bases lying between them. The CDR3 sequence: CASSDAGYSYEQYV. The CDR3 region has the DNA TGTGCCAGCAGTGACGCAGGGTATTCCTACGAGCAGTACGTC.

This clonotype was seen more than once but under ten times. The CDR3 reads CASSPDPYNEQFF. The CDR3 DNA follows: TGTGCCAGCTCACCTGACCCGTACAATGAGCAGTTCTTC. This rearrangement joins TRBV18 to TRBJ2-1; D not certain. There are 13 residues in the CDR3. Trimming left V 3 bases short and J 4 bases short, with 7 bases between. Germline V gene data show CDR1 as KGHSH and CDR2 as LQKENI. Complete variable domain (other parts from reference TRBV18 and TRBJ2-1): NAGVMQNPRHLVRRRGQEARLRCSPMKGHSHVYWYRQLPEEGLKFMVYLQKENIIDESGMPKERFSAEFPKEGPSILRIQQVVRGDSAAYFCASSPDPYNEQFFGPGTRLTVL.

This clonotype has a handful of counts. The chain recombines TRBV15 with TRBJ1-5; no definite D call. V lost 3 bases and J lost 0, with 6 bases in between. Germline CDR1 and CDR2: LNHNV and YYDKDF (reference sequence). This CDR3 spans 14 amino acids. CDR3 nucleotides: TGTGCCACCAGCAGCGCATCTAGCAATCAGCCCCAGCATTTT. Its translation: CATSSASSNQPQHF.

CDR3 sequence (DNA): TGTGCCAGCAGTCCCAGGGGCCCCACTGAAGCTTTCTTT. It translates to CASSPRGPTEAFF. The chain recombines TRBV12-3 or TRBV12-4 with TRBJ1-1; tentative D call: TRBD1 (6 bases). Trimming stripped 5 bases from V and 4 bases from J, with 11 bases between. CDR3 length: 13 residues.

This clonotype was seen a few times. V gene TRBV7-2 combines with J gene TRBJ2-1, with TRBD2 matching 15 bases. V trimming: 5 bases; J trimming: 4 bases; junction bases outside the gene matches: 0. Germline-derived CDR1 and CDR2 are SGHTA and FQGNSA. The CDR3 spans 15 residues. The CDR3 DNA is TGTGCCAGCAGCGGGACTAGCGGGGGGTACAATGAGCAGTTCTTC. Translating gives CASSGTSGGYNEQFF.

The rearrangement uses TRBV11-2 and TRBJ2-3; D remains ambiguous. CDR3 length: 11 residues. Germline assignment: CDR1 SGHAT and CDR2 FQNNGV. Trimming took 5 bases from V and 5 from J, leaving 5 bases between them. This CDR3 is CASSHKDTQYF. For the CDR3, the DNA is TGTGCCAGCAGCCACAAAGATACGCAGTATTTT.

The chain uses TRBV20-1 and TRBJ2-7, with a weak D call TRBD2 (5 bases). V was cut by 2 bases and J by 4 bases, with 15 bases left in between. The CDR3 is 14 residues long. Germline V gives CDR1 DFQATT, CDR2 SNEGSKA (reference sequence). Written as DNA, the CDR3 is TGCAGTGCTAGACCCCGGACCAGACTATACGAGCAGTACTTC. This gives the protein CSARPRTRLYEQYF.

This clonotype has just a few counts. The chain combines TRBV10-3 with TRBJ1-1; no clear D. Germline CDR1 reads ENHRY; CDR2 reads SYGVKD. The CDR3 is 16 residues long. Between the trimmed V and J ends, which lost 0 bases and 0 bases, there was a span of 11 bases. The CDR3 coding sequence is TGTGCCATCAGTGAGTCGAACCATGGGATGAACACTGAAGCTTTCTTT. It translates to CAISESNHGMNTEAFF.

This clonotype has a handful of counts. The J gene is TRBJ2-1, the V gene TRBV4-1, with 11 bases identical to TRBD2. The CDR3 contains 16 residues. Germline CDR1 reads MGHRA; CDR2 reads YSYEKL. The J segment lost 6 bases and the V segment lost 4 bases, leaving 8 bases of the junction unmatched. CDR3 region: CASSPGGLAGGNEQFF. The CDR3 DNA reads as TGCGCCAGCAGCCCGGGGGGGCTAGCGGGGGGCAATGAGCAGTTCTTC.

The genes are TRBV2 and TRBJ1-5; 9 nucleotides agree with TRBD1. Germline CDR1 reads SNHLY; CDR2 reads FYNNEI. V lost 8 bases, J lost 2 bases, and 4 bases stayed unmatched. The CDR3 contains 14 residues. The CDR3 nucleotides read TGTGCCAGCGAACAGGGGGCTGGCAATCAGCCCCAGCATTTT. This codes for CASEQGAGNQPQHF. The whole variable domain, filled in from reference TRBV2 and TRBJ1-5, reads EPEVTQTPSHQVTQMGQEVILRCVPISNHLYFYWYRQILGQKVEFLVSFYNNEISEKSEIFDDQFSVERPDGSNFTLKIRSTKLEDSAMYFCASEQGAGNQPQHFGDGTRLSIL.

The chain carries TRBV4-2 and TRBJ2-7; maybe TRBD1 (5 bases). V was shortened by 1 base and J by 5 bases, with 12 bases between the two germline ends. This CDR3 spans 14 amino acids. Germline loops: CDR1 LGHNA, CDR2 YNFKEQ. This CDR3 reads CASSQAGWRNEQYV. CDR3 sequence (DNA): TGTGCCAGCAGCCAAGCAGGGTGGAGAAACGAGCAGTACGTC.

The chain employs TRBV7-3 and TRBJ1-1; 8 nucleotides agree with TRBD1. V trimming: 2 bases; J trimming: 7 bases; junction bases outside the gene matches: 3. Germline CDR1 is SGHTA and CDR2 is FQGTGA. The CDR3 sequence is 13 residues long. The CDR3 region has the DNA TGTGCCAGCAGCTTATTAGGGACAGGTGAAGCTTTCTTT. It codes for CASSLLGTGEAFF.

J is TRBJ2-1 and V is TRBV29-1; 12 bases match TRBD2. Germline-derived CDR1 and CDR2 are SQVTM and ANQGSEA. With V trimmed by 6 bases and J by 8 bases, 5 bases remained unmatched. The CDR3 covers 13 residues. The CDR3 DNA reads TGCAGCGTCACTAGCGGGGGGCAGGATGAGCAGTTCTTC. Translating it yields CSVTSGGQDEQFF.

The V gene is TRBV20-1, the J gene TRBJ2-7, with 8 bases fitting TRBD1. V lost 5 bases to trimming and J lost 10 bases; unmatched junction nucleotides: 13. This CDR3 spans 13 amino acids. Germline assignment: CDR1 DFQATT and CDR2 SNEGSKA (reference sequence). CDR3 DNA: TGCAGTGCTCGACCGCGGGACAGGCGACCTCAGTACTTC. Its translation is CSARPRDRRPQYF.

This chain uses TRBV12-3 or TRBV12-4 with TRBJ2-7, with 8 positions matching TRBD2. The length of the CDR3 is 11 residues. V lost 6 bases and J lost 6; bases outside the gene matches: 1. The CDR3 nucleotides read TGTGCCAGCAGAGGGACTAGCGAGCAGTACGTC. This encodes CASRGTSEQYV.

In this sample, this clonotype turned up once. The rearrangement joins TRBV5-1 to TRBJ2-5; 8 nucleotides align to TRBD2. Per the germline V gene, CDR1 is SGHRS and CDR2 is YFSETQ. The CDR3 is made up of 15 amino acids. With V trimmed by 4 bases and J by 4 bases, 9 bases remained unmatched. CDR3 region: CASSMGLVSGETQYF. The CDR3 DNA sequence: TGCGCCAGCAGCATGGGACTAGTGAGTGGAGAGACCCAGTACTTC.

This CDR3 reads CASSLADRRYEQYF. CDR3 nucleotide sequence: TGCGCCAGCAGCTTGGCGGACAGGCGTTACGAGCAGTACTTC. The chain couples TRBV5-1 to TRBJ2-7; 7 nucleotides agree with TRBD1. With 0 bases clipped from V and 4 bases from J, the junction kept 4 bases outside the gene matches. The germline gives CDR1 SGHRS, CDR2 YFSETQ. The CDR3 runs 14 residues.

In DNA form, the CDR3 reads TGTGCCAGCAGGAGGGAGAGAGGGACAGGGAAGTTTTCCTATAATTCACCCCTCCACTTT. Translated: CASRRERGTGKFSYNSPLHF. The V call is TRBV6-5, the J call TRBJ1-6; 9 bases are a match to TRBD1. This CDR3 region has 20 residues. CDR1 and CDR2 from the germline V gene are MNHEY and SVGAGI. Trimming cost V 6 bases and J 1 base; bases outside gene matches: 16.

This sequence joins TRBV7-2 and TRBJ1-2; tentative D call: TRBD1 (5 bases). The CDR3 sequence is 13 residues long. Trimming stripped 5 bases from V and 1 base from J, with 8 bases between. Germline V lookup: CDR1 SGHTA, CDR2 FQGNSA. The CDR3 loop reads CASSIGVNYGYTF. In DNA form, the CDR3 reads TGTGCCAGCAGCATAGGGGTTAACTATGGCTACACCTTC.